The present T cell receptor (beta chain) was sequenced within a study of vaccination effects on CD4 cells after COVID-19. Study information: Participants were vaccinated with two doses of either the BNT162b2 or mRNA-1273 vaccine.

Germline V lookup: CDR1 SQVTM, CDR2 ANQGSEA. This CDR3 contains 13 residues. Trimming removed 6 bases from V and 5 bases from J; junction bases left unmatched: 8. Concerning this clone: What it binds is unknown.

General observations from the study: Clones induced by infection and by vaccine showed marked clonal contraction late after vaccination.

Method: immunoSEQ multiplex PCR; TCRdb's copy keeps in-frame clones and lacks some. This sample yields 25,000 to 30,000 clones, of which roughly 70% are seen a single time; about 20% belongs to the top ten. Sequencing followed a ViraFEST assay step that expanded antigen-specific CD4+ T cells with viral peptide pools. Following 10 days of culture, CD4+ T cells were isolated. Nucleocapsid antibodies were negative in the vaccine recipients, who had never had SARS-CoV-2 infection. With 8.5 to 10 ug/ml peptides and around 9.6 IU/ml IL-2, around 2.1 million PBMC per well were cultured. Both day 3 and day 7 saw half the medium replaced with IL-2 medium.

The genes are TRBV29-1 and TRBJ1-1; 8 bases align to TRBD1. This clonotype was sampled from a human donor who received a COVID-19 vaccine. The starting material was CD4+ T cells from PBMCs cultured with HCoV-NL63 spike peptides, obtained before COVID-19 vaccination. The CDR3 sequence: CSVMTGVNTEAFF. The CDR3 DNA sequence: TGCAGCGTCATGACAGGGGTTAATACTGAAGCTTTCTTT.